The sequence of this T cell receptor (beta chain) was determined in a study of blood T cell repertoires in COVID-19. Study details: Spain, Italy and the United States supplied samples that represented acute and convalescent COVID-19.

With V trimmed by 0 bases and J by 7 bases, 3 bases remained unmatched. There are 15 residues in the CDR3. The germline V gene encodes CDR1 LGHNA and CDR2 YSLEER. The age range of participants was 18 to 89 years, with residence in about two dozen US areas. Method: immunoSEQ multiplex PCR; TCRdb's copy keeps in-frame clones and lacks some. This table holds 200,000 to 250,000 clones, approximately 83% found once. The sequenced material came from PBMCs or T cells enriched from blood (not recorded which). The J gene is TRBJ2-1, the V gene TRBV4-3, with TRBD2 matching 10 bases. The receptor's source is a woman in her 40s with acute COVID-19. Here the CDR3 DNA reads TGCGCCAGCAGCCAAGAATTTAGCGGGGGGAATGAGCAGTTCTTC. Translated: CASSQEFSGGNEQFF.